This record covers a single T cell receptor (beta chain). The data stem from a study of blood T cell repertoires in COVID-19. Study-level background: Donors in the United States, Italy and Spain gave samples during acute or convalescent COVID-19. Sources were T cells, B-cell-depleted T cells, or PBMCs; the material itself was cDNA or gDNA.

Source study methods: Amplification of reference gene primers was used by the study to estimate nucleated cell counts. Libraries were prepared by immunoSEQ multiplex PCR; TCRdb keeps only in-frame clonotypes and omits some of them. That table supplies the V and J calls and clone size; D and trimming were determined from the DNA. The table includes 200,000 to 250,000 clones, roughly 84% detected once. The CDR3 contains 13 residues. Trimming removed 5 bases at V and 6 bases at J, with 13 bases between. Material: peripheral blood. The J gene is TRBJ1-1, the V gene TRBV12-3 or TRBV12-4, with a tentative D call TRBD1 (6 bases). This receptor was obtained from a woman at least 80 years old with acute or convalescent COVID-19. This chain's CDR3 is CASSQGTHAEAFF. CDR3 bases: TGTGCCAGCAGTCAGGGGACGCACGCTGAAGCTTTCTTT.